One and the same sample provided the 14 T cell receptor beta chains below, sequenced in a study of blood T cell repertoires in COVID-19. TCRdb's copy holds only in-frame clones and misses some; the assay was immunoSEQ multiplex PCR. Here the sample spans under 350,000 clones, approximately 86% being singletons. Input material: PBMCs or T cells enriched from blood (not recorded which). Source of these receptors: a woman aged 40 to 50 with acute COVID-19.

This chain connects TRBV21-1 to TRBJ1-5; TRBD1, the table's D call, lacks a check against the DNA. TRBV21-1 is described as a pseudogene. The CDR3 is 16 amino acids. The DNA of the CDR3 is TGTGCCAGCAGCAAACCGGGACAGAATAGCAATCAGCCCCAGCATTTT. Translation: CASSKPGQNSNQPQHF.

V gene TRBV4-2 combines with J gene TRBJ2-2, with D perhaps TRBD1 (6 bases). CDR3 length: 16 amino acids. Germline CDR1 LGHNA, CDR2 YNFKEQ. Deletions cut 0 bases from V and 6 bases from J, with 14 bases between. The CDR3 is CASSQDPVAGAGELFF. CDR3 nucleotides: TGTGCCAGCAGCCAAGATCCGGTTGCAGGGGCCGGGGAGCTGTTTTTT.

V and J are TRBV6-5 and TRBJ1-3, with 7 bases matching TRBD1. The V gene end was trimmed by 5 bases and the J gene end by 0 bases; junction bases not matched to a gene: 4. Germline lookup yields CDR1 MNHEY and CDR2 SVGAGI. CDR3 length: 15 amino acids. CDR3 DNA sequence: TGTGCCAGCAGTCCGGGACAGTTCTCTGGAAACACCATATATTTT. Translating gives CASSPGQFSGNTIYF.

The chain uses TRBV28 and TRBJ2-1; 10 bases are a match to TRBD2. Trimming removed 6 bases from V and 4 bases from J; junction bases left unmatched: 6. This CDR3 region has 15 residues. Germline V gene sequence: CDR1 MDHEN, CDR2 SYDVKM. The CDR3 protein is CASRKTSGAYNEQFF. DNA for the CDR3: TGTGCCAGCAGAAAAACTAGCGGGGCTTACAATGAGCAGTTCTTC.

The chain carries TRBV5-1 and TRBJ2-5; the match to TRBD1 covers 7 bases. V lost 4 bases and J lost 5; bases outside the gene matches: 8. CDR3 length: 14 residues. CDR1 and CDR2 from the germline V gene are SGHRS and YFSETQ. The CDR3, as DNA: TGCGCCAGCAGCCCTCCGGGACAGCGGGAGACCCAGTACTTC. It yields the protein CASSPPGQRETQYF.

This clone was recorded a few times. V gene TRBV7-2 combines with J gene TRBJ2-2; 10 nucleotides agree with TRBD2. In germline, CDR1 is SGHTA, CDR2 FQGNSA. The CDR3 has 16 amino acids. V lost 2 bases and J lost 6; bases outside the gene matches: 6. CDR3 sequence: CASSLRSGGAAGELFF. For the CDR3, the DNA is TGTGCCAGCAGCTTAAGGAGCGGGGGGGCCGCCGGGGAGCTGTTTTTT.

This chain joins TRBV27 and TRBJ2-1, with TRBD1 identical over 9 bases. Germline assignment: CDR1 MNHEY and CDR2 SMNVEV (reference sequence). CDR3 size: 16 residues. V lost 7 bases to trimming and J lost 6 bases; unmatched junction nucleotides: 13. The CDR3 DNA follows: TGTGCCAGCATCCAAGTTGGACAGGGGAAAGGCAATGAGCAGTTCTTC. Translating gives CASIQVGQGKGNEQFF.

The rearrangement uses TRBV28 and TRBJ2-1; TRBD1 agrees at 8 bases. CDR1 and CDR2 (germline): MDHEN, SYDVKM. Losses at the gene ends were 9 bases for V and 8 bases for J; bases not matched to a gene: 6. The CDR3 has 12 residues. The CDR3 DNA reads TGTGCCAGTATGGACAGGGTCGATGAGCAGTTCTTC. This encodes CASMDRVDEQFF.

The V gene is TRBV19, the J gene TRBJ2-5; the D gene is possibly TRBD2 (6 bases). CDR3 length: 15 residues. CDR1 is LNHDA, CDR2 SQIVND, per germline (reference sequence). The V end lost 3 bases, the J end lost 5 bases, and 16 bases lay between the germline ends. As DNA, the CDR3 is TGTGCCAGTAGTATCCGGGGAGGTCCTCGGGAGACCCAGTACTTC. It translates to CASSIRGGPRETQYF.

The chain combines TRBV7-2 with TRBJ2-1; 13 bases map to TRBD2. Trimming took 0 bases from V and 8 from J; bases not matched to a gene: 13. Looked up from germline, CDR1 is SGHTA and CDR2 is FQGNSA. The CDR3 is made up of 19 amino acids. The CDR3: CASSLASSELAGGEDEQFF. The CDR3 DNA reads as TGTGCCAGCAGCTTAGCGTCCTCTGAACTAGCGGGAGGGGAAGATGAGCAGTTCTTC.

The rearrangement links TRBV2 to TRBJ2-1; D gene unclear. The CDR3 has 12 amino acids. Between the trimmed V and J ends, which lost 5 bases and 6 bases, there was a span of 8 bases. Germline V gene sequence: CDR1 SNHLY, CDR2 FYNNEI. The CDR3: CASSRTGNEQFF. The CDR3 DNA reads as TGTGCCAGCAGTCGTACTGGCAATGAGCAGTTCTTC.

This clone was picked up one time. The chain employs TRBV5-8 and TRBJ2-2, with a tentative D call TRBD1 (5 bases). V dropped 1 base and J dropped 4 bases, with 14 bases sitting between them. Germline CDR1 is SGHTS and CDR2 is YDEGEE. The CDR3 totals 16 residues. In DNA, the CDR3 is TGTGCCAGCAGCTTGTGGGCAGGGCTTACCACCGGGGAGCTGTTTTTT. As protein: CASSLWAGLTTGELFF.

This CDR3 reads CASRQGAGEQYF. Here the CDR3 DNA reads TGTGCCAGCAGACAGGGGGCGGGCGAGCAGTACTTC. The V and J genes are TRBV7-9 and TRBJ2-7; 9 bases line up with TRBD1. The trim removed 6 bases at V and 6 bases at J, leaving 3 bases unmatched. This CDR3 spans 12 amino acids. Germline lookup yields CDR1 SEHNR and CDR2 FQNEAQ (reference sequence).

V gene TRBV4-3 combines with J gene TRBJ1-1; D is uncertain. Per the germline V gene, CDR1 is LGHNA and CDR2 is YSLEER. V was pared by 0 bases and J by 3 bases, with 2 bases between. The CDR3 runs to 12 residues. The CDR3 DNA is TGCGCCAGCAGCCAAGACTACACTGAAGCTTTCTTT. It encodes CASSQDYTEAFF.